This paragraph covers one T cell receptor beta chain sequence. This entry is derived from a study of blood T cell repertoires in COVID-19. Whole-study context: Specimens from acute and convalescent COVID-19 originated in the United States, Italy and Spain.

Authors' data handling: Using reference gene primer amplification, nucleated cell counts were estimated. Sequencing used immunoSEQ multiplex PCR; TCRdb keeps in-frame clones, though not all of them. V, J and clone size are taken as reported in that table, and D and trimming were inferred from the DNA itself. The sample holds 35,000 to 45,000 clones; approximately 85% are singletons and the top ten take roughly 21%. CDR1 and CDR2 (germline): LNHDA, SQIVND (reference sequence). The CDR3 loop spans 14 amino acids. V dropped 1 base and J dropped 3 bases, with 10 bases sitting between them. The chain joins TRBV19 to TRBJ2-7; D gene uncertain. The clonotype originates from a man aged 65 to 79 with acute or convalescent COVID-19. The sample comprised peripheral blood. CDR3 coding DNA: TGTGCCAGTAGTATAGGGTCGGGTTACTACGAGCAGTACTTC. This encodes CASSIGSGYYEQYF.